These 24 T cell receptor beta chains originate from one sample sequenced in a study of chemoradiotherapy in HPV16-positive cancers. Method: immunoSEQ multiplex PCR; TCRdb's copy keeps in-frame clones and lacks some. Of some 24,000 clones detected, roughly 94% appear once; the ten largest clones hold roughly 2.8%. This specimen was acquired from a patient who underwent chemoradiotherapy. These receptors originate from a human donor with HPV-associated anogenital cancer.

J is TRBJ1-5 and V is TRBV6-1; TRBD1 matches at 7 bases. The CDR3 extends over 15 amino acids. V lost 6 bases and J lost 1; bases outside the gene matches: 6. The germline V gene has CDR1 MNHNS and CDR2 SASEGT. The CDR3: CASRGDSHSNQPQHF. The CDR3 bases are TGTGCCAGCAGGGGGGACAGTCACAGCAATCAGCCCCAGCATTTT.

This sequence joins TRBV18 and TRBJ1-2, with no clear D. Germline values: CDR1 KGHSH, CDR2 LQKENI. Trimming removed 3 bases from V and 4 bases from J, with 12 bases in between. CDR3 size: 14 residues. The CDR3 here is CASSPEQVVYGYTF. Here the CDR3 DNA reads TGTGCCAGCTCACCGGAGCAGGTCGTCTATGGCTACACCTTC.

This chain links TRBV6-5 with TRBJ2-3; 8 nucleotides match TRBD2. This CDR3 has 15 amino acids. Germline CDR1 reads MNHEY; CDR2 reads SVGAGI. Trimming at V came to 8 bases and at J to 2 bases, leaving 9 bases not matched to a gene. The CDR3 reads CASSNRGGSTDTQYF. CDR3 in DNA: TGTGCCAGCTCCAACCGGGGGGGTTCCACAGATACGCAGTATTTT.

The chain carries TRBV5-1 and TRBJ2-5, with 14 bases aligning to TRBD2. The germline CDR1 and CDR2 sequences are SGHRS and YFSETQ. The CDR3 runs 16 residues. Trimming at V came to 7 bases and at J to 4 bases, leaving 9 bases not matched to a gene. The CDR3 reads CASGPGTSGGVETQYF. As DNA, the CDR3 is TGCGCCAGCGGACCCGGGACTAGCGGGGGAGTAGAGACCCAGTACTTC.

The J gene is TRBJ2-7, the V gene TRBV20-1; D is perhaps TRBD1 (5 bases). V shed 4 bases and J shed 3 bases, with 7 bases lying between them. Germline V gene lookup returns CDR1 DFQATT and CDR2 SNEGSKA (reference sequence). The CDR3 is 11 amino acids. The CDR3 is CSAMTDYEQYF. In DNA, the CDR3 is TGCAGTGCTATGACAGACTACGAGCAGTACTTC.

This clone was seen a handful of times. The chain joins TRBV2 to TRBJ2-3, with D maybe TRBD1 (6 bases). From germline, CDR1 is SNHLY and CDR2 FYNNEI. This CDR3 spans 18 amino acids. Trimming pared 2 bases from V and 2 bases from J, leaving 20 bases between. The CDR3 DNA follows: TGTGCCAGCAGTGAATATAGTGGTTGGGGGACATTCACAGATACGCAGTATTTT. Its protein product is CASSEYSGWGTFTDTQYF.

This rearrangement joins TRBV2 to TRBJ2-2, with unresolved D. The CDR3 loop spans 15 amino acids. V was cut by 3 bases and J by 2 bases, with 10 bases left in between. The V gene's germline CDR1 is SNHLY and CDR2 FYNNEI. CDR3 amino acids: CASSESSLNTGELFF. In DNA, the CDR3 is TGTGCCAGCAGTGAGTCGTCTCTAAACACCGGGGAGCTGTTTTTT.

The chain is built from TRBV6-5 and TRBJ1-5; D is perhaps TRBD1 (5 bases). This CDR3 has 15 residues. V was cut by 5 bases and J by 1 base, with 12 bases left in between. In germline, CDR1 is MNHEY, CDR2 SVGAGI. The CDR3 DNA is TGTGCCAGCAGTCGAAACCGGGACAGCAATCAGCCCCAGCATTTT. This translates into CASSRNRDSNQPQHF.

V gene TRBV19 combines with J gene TRBJ1-3; D gene ambiguous. V was trimmed by 4 bases and J by 2 bases, leaving 9 bases between them. Germline V lookup: CDR1 LNHDA, CDR2 SQIVND (reference sequence). This CDR3 comprises 14 residues. The CDR3 is CASSKQAAGNTIYF. The CDR3, as DNA: TGTGCCAGTAGTAAGCAGGCCGCTGGAAACACCATATATTTT.

The chain couples TRBV5-1 to TRBJ2-1, with TRBD2 matching 11 bases. This CDR3 region has 14 residues. Trimming took 1 base from V and 8 from J; bases not matched to a gene: 2. CDR1 and CDR2 (germline): SGHRS, YFSETQ. The CDR3 nucleotides read TGCGCCAGCAGCTTGACTAGCGGGAGCTATGAGCAGTTCTTC. Translated: CASSLTSGSYEQFF.

The V call is TRBV19, the J call TRBJ2-2; TRBD2 matches at 7 bases. CDR1 and CDR2 (germline): LNHDA, SQIVND (reference sequence). The CDR3 runs 14 residues. V lost 3 bases and J lost 4; bases outside the gene matches: 2. This CDR3 reads CASSIGGTTGELFF. The CDR3 DNA is TGTGCCAGTAGTATCGGGGGGACCACCGGGGAGCTGTTTTTT.

The chain carries TRBV10-3 and TRBJ2-2, with 9 bases fitting TRBD1. The CDR3 contains 17 residues. The germline CDR1 and CDR2 sequences are ENHRY and SYGVKD. V lost 2 bases to trimming and J lost 6 bases; unmatched junction nucleotides: 10. CDR3 protein: CAISEPGQGSAAGELFF. The CDR3 nucleotides are TGTGCCATCAGTGAGCCGGGACAGGGTAGTGCGGCCGGGGAGCTGTTTTTT.

CDR3 residues: CASSQTAAGHNEQFF. CDR3 bases: TGTGCCAGCAGTCAAACAGCGGCAGGCCACAATGAGCAGTTCTTC. The chain uses TRBV4-2 and TRBJ2-1, with a tentative D call TRBD2 (5 bases). This CDR3 contains 15 residues. The germline gives CDR1 LGHNA, CDR2 YNFKEQ. Trimming removed 6 bases at V and 5 bases at J, with 17 bases between.

The CDR3 protein is CASSGQRDGYGYTF. The CDR3 coding sequence is TGTGCCAGCAGTGGACAGAGAGATGGATATGGCTACACCTTC. The chain joins TRBV2 to TRBJ1-2; tentatively, D is TRBD1 (5 bases). The V and J ends lost 4 bases and 5 bases respectively, with 14 bases between them. Germline assignment: CDR1 SNHLY and CDR2 FYNNEI. The CDR3 loop spans 14 amino acids.

The chain joins TRBV5-1 to TRBJ2-3; TRBD1 or TRBD2 may be the D gene (6 bases each). V dropped 0 bases and J dropped 4 bases, with 9 bases sitting between them. CDR1 and CDR2 (germline): SGHRS, YFSETQ. The CDR3 covers 14 residues. The CDR3 region is CASSLEGGPDTQYF. For the CDR3, the DNA is TGCGCCAGCAGCTTGGAAGGGGGGCCAGATACGCAGTATTTT. The full variable domain, completed using reference TRBV5-1 and TRBJ2-3, is KAGVTQTPRYLIKTRGQQVTLSCSPISGHRSVSWYQQTPGQGLQFLFEYFSETQRNKGNFPGRFSGRQFSNSRSEMNVSTLELGDSALYLCASSLEGGPDTQYFGPGTRLTVL.

CDR3 DNA sequence: TGTGCCAGCAAAAGGCAGGGTAATTTTATAGGACGCGAGCAGTACTTC. Translating it yields CASKRQGNFIGREQYF. The genes are TRBV28 and TRBJ2-7; TRBD1 might be the D (5 bases). Trimming stripped 7 bases from V and 6 bases from J, with 25 bases between. CDR1 and CDR2 (germline): MDHEN, SYDVKM. The length of the CDR3 is 16 residues.

V and J are TRBV6-5 and TRBJ1-3; no firm D call. Deletions cut 4 bases from V and 0 bases from J, with 10 bases between. The germline V gene has CDR1 MNHEY and CDR2 SVGAGI. CDR3 size: 15 residues. CDR3 nucleotides: TGTGCCAGCAGTTTGACGGTTAGCTCTGGAAACACCATATATTTT. Protein: CASSLTVSSGNTIYF.

The genes are TRBV10-3 and TRBJ2-7; TRBD1 matches 8 bases. Looked up from germline, CDR1 is ENHRY and CDR2 is SYGVKD. V shed 6 bases, J shed 5 bases, and the junction held 15 bases outside the gene matches. The CDR3 covers 16 residues. The CDR3 DNA reads TGTGCCATCAGACCAAGTTCCGGTACAGGGGGTGACGAGCAGTACTTC. Protein sequence: CAIRPSSGTGGDEQYF.

This chain links TRBV30 with TRBJ1-3; TRBD1 matches at 7 bases. The CDR3 is made up of 14 amino acids. Losses at the gene ends were 3 bases for V and 2 bases for J; bases not matched to a gene: 4. Germline V gene lookup returns CDR1 GTSNPN and CDR2 SVGIG (reference sequence). This CDR3 is CAWRITGAGNTIYF. The CDR3, as DNA: TGTGCCTGGAGAATCACAGGGGCTGGAAACACCATATATTTT.

V usage is TRBV7-9 and J usage is TRBJ2-1; 8 bases agree with TRBD1. Trimming took 5 bases from V and 3 from J; bases not matched to a gene: 3. CDR1 is SEHNR, CDR2 FQNEAQ, per germline (reference sequence). The CDR3 runs 14 residues. Here the CDR3 reads CASSRGQGYNEQFF. In nucleotides, the CDR3 is TGTGCCAGCAGCCGAGGACAGGGCTACAATGAGCAGTTCTTC.

The V gene is TRBV15, the J gene TRBJ2-1; possibly TRBD2 for D (5 bases). The V gene lost 5 bases and the J gene lost 8 bases, with 22 bases spanning the gap. The CDR3 is made up of 16 amino acids. Germline V gene lookup returns CDR1 LNHNV and CDR2 YYDKDF (reference sequence). The CDR3 DNA reads TGTGCCACCAGCGACGAATCCCCGGACTCCCACTATGAGCAGTTCTTC. It translates to CATSDESPDSHYEQFF.

The V and J genes are TRBV5-1 and TRBJ2-5; D might be TRBD1 or TRBD2, each matching 5 bases. Germline CDR1 is SGHRS and CDR2 is YFSETQ. The CDR3 is made up of 15 amino acids. V lost 4 bases, J lost 1 base, and 14 bases lay in between. CDR3 nucleotide sequence: TGCGCCAGCAGCCCAGATCGAGGGGTCCAAGAGACCCAGTACTTC. Residues: CASSPDRGVQETQYF.

The rearrangement uses TRBV7-2 and TRBJ2-4; tentative D call: TRBD1 (6 bases). The germline V gene has CDR1 SGHTA and CDR2 FQGNSA. CDR3 length equals 15 residues. Trimming left V 1 base short and J 0 bases short, with 7 bases between. The CDR3 nucleotides are TGTGCCAGCAGCTTAGAGGACAGAGCCAAAAACATTCAGTACTTC. It yields the protein CASSLEDRAKNIQYF.

V gene TRBV14 combines with J gene TRBJ2-3; D may correspond to TRBD1 or TRBD2 (5 bases each). CDR1 and CDR2 from the germline V gene are SGHDN and FVKESK. The V gene lost 4 bases and the J gene lost 6 bases, with 14 bases spanning the gap. The CDR3 sequence is 14 residues long. The CDR3 DNA reads as TGTGCCAGCAGCCGCGTAGACTGGGGGGATACGCAGTATTTT. Amino acids: CASSRVDWGDTQYF.